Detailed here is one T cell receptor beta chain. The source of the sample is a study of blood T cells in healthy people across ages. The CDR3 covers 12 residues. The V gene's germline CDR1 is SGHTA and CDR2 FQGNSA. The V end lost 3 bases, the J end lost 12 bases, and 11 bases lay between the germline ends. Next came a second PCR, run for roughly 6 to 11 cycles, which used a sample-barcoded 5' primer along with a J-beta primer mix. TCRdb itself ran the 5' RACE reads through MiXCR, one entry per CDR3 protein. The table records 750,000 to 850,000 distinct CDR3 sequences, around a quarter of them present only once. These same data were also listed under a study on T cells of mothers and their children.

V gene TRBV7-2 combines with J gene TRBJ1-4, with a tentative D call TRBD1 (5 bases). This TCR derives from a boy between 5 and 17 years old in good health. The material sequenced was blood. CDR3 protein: CASSLGGGQLFF. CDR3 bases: TGTGCCAGCAGCTTGGGGGGGGGACAACTGTTTTTT.